This TCR beta chain appears in the sequencing data of a study of cytomegalovirus exposure and HLA in healthy donors. As for the study in general: An earlier analysis identified 100 million to 130 million unique TCR beta sequences in approximately 190 million T cells. Overall study results and limits: An analysis done earlier found most TCR beta V segments productive about 90% or about 30% of the time. The sole available immune exposure information was CMV serostatus. HLA restriction was apparent for most CMV-associated TCR beta chains in a later analysis.

There are 16 residues in the CDR3. Trimming removed 0 bases from V and 6 bases from J; junction bases left unmatched: 7. The V gene's germline CDR1 is LGHNA and CDR2 YNFKEQ. PCR primers comprised 60 Vbeta and 13 Jbeta primers. This table comes from immunoSEQ multiplex PCR, and its TCRdb copy is limited to in-frame clones, with some not included. Among fewer than 200,000 clones listed, 75% to 85% were seen once. Details on this clone: Its target is unknown.

The V call is TRBV4-2, the J call TRBJ2-1; TRBD1 agrees at 8 bases. The sequence was obtained from a young woman in good health and CMV-seronegative. Material: PBMCs. CDR3 protein: CASSQDGARGLNEQFF. In DNA form, the CDR3 reads TGTGCCAGCAGCCAAGATGGGGCCAGGGGGCTCAATGAGCAGTTCTTC.